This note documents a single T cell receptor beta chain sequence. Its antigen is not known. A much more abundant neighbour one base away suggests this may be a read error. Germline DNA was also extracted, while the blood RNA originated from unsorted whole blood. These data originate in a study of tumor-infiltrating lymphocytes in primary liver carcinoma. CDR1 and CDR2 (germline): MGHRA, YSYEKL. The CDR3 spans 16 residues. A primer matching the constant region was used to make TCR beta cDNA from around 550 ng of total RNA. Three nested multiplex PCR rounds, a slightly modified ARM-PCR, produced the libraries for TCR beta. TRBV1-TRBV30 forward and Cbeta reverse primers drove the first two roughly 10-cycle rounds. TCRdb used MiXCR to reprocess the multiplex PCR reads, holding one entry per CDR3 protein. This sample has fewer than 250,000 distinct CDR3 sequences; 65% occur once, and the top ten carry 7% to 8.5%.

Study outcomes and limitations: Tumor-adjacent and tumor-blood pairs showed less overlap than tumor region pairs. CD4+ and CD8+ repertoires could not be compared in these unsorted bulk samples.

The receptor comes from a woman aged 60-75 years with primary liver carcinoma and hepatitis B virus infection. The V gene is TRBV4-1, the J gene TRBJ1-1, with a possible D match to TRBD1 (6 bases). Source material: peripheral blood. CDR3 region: CVSSQGGGARNTEAFF. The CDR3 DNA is TGCGTCAGCAGCCAAGGTGGGGGCGCCAGGAACACTGAAGCTTTCTTT.